Listed below are T cell receptor beta chains from one sample, sequenced in a study of blood T cell repertoires in COVID-19. Method: immunoSEQ multiplex PCR; TCRdb's copy keeps in-frame clones and lacks some. The data show roughly 41,000 clones, about four fifths seen once. Sequenced: peripheral blood. Every receptor here comes from a woman of 80 years or more with acute or convalescent COVID-19. CDR3s include the opening cysteine and the closing phenylalanine or tryptophan. The order of the fields is clone size, CDR3 length, J gene, V gene, CDR3 protein. Not all rows give a size; the values are once, few, many and, for expanded clones, a class.

NA,15,TRBJ1-5,TRBV7-2,CASSLVGQTNQPQHF
few,12,TRBJ2-7,TRBV29-1,CSAQQEAYEQYF
NA,12,TRBJ2-7,TRBV12-3/TRBV12-4,CASSSLRYEQYF
NA,13,TRBJ2-1,TRBV19,CASKEGGGNEQFF
NA,19,TRBJ2-5,TRBV5-1,CASSLGYGFQGQYQETQYF
NA,16,TRBJ2-2,TRBV5-4,CASSSQLAGAAGELFF
NA,16,TRBJ2-3,TRBV5-6,CASSFTYGTGTDTQYF
NA,13,TRBJ1-1,TRBV18,CASSQGQPTEAFF
NA,15,TRBJ1-3,TRBV6-2/TRBV6-3,CASSYGGSSGNTIYF
NA,14,TRBJ1-6,TRBV5-4,CASSSNRGPSPLHF
NA,13,TRBJ1-2,TRBV7-9,CATTATADYGYTF
NA,16,TRBJ1-2,TRBV19,CASSPQGQGPPYGYTF
NA,14,TRBJ2-5,TRBV13,CASSLIGRGETQYF
NA,13,TRBJ1-1,TRBV5-4,CASSFAVNTEAFF
few,16,TRBJ2-1,TRBV27,CASSPTGTSIYNEQFF
NA,14,TRBJ2-3,TRBV7-3,CASSLAGPTDTQYF
NA,13,TRBJ2-3,TRBV29-1,CSQSAGGGDTQYF
NA,15,TRBJ2-7,TRBV6-5,CASSLTGTGGYEQYF
NA,13,TRBJ1-2,TRBV5-1,CASSLNRAYGYTF
NA,14,TRBJ1-2,TRBV5-1,CASGSQETNYGYTF
NA,11,TRBJ2-5,TRBV7-2,CASSPRRAQYF
NA,15,TRBJ1-3,TRBV18,CASSPPAPGQNTIYF
NA,13,TRBJ1-2,TRBV5-8,CASRTGQRVGYTF